These 23 T cell receptor beta chains share one sample of origin, sequenced in a study of T cells in women clearing cervical HPV infection. Sequencing used immunoSEQ multiplex PCR; TCRdb keeps in-frame clones, though not all of them. This sample's clone table lists roughly 20,000 clones. What was sequenced was blood buffy coat. The receptors stem from a woman aged 18 to 75 with a cervical HPV16 infection that either progressed to CIN3+ or cleared (not recorded which).

Comments on this clone: The read terminates 3 residues ahead of where the CDR3 ends, so the germline J gene completes it. This chain connects TRBV20-1 to TRBJ2-5; 9 nucleotides match TRBD1. Germline V gives CDR1 DFQATT, CDR2 SNEGSKA (reference sequence). With 6 bases clipped from V and 4 bases from J, the junction kept 3 bases outside the gene matches. The CDR3 consists of 12 residues. The sequenced part of the CDR3 DNA is TGCAGTGCCTACAGGGGGCCAGAGACC. It translates to CSAYRGPET. The whole CDR3 sequence is CSAYRGPETQYF.

Concerning this clone: The CDR3 is cut off 3 residues early in the read; its end comes from the germline J gene. Other DNA sequences in this specimen translate into the identical CDR3. The chain carries TRBV20-1 and TRBJ2-5, with D unresolved. The CDR3 runs 11 residues. V lost 6 bases and J 0 bases, leaving 5 bases between the germline ends. Germline V gene data show CDR1 as DFQATT and CDR2 as SNEGSKA (reference sequence). This CDR3 is CSAQYQETQYF. The covered CDR3 bases are TGCAGTGCGCAGTACCAAGAGACC.

A word on this clone: The read ends 3 residues before the CDR3 terminus; that terminus is restored from the germline J gene. J is TRBJ2-2 and V is TRBV19, with TRBD1 matching 9 bases. The germline CDR1 and CDR2 sequences are LNHDA and SQIVND (reference sequence). The CDR3 extends over 17 amino acids. The CDR3 sequence is CASRPKRGQGRGSPLFF. The part of the CDR3 DNA that was read is TGTGCCAGTAGGCCCAAGAGGGGACAGGGCCGCGGTTCACCG.

CDR3 amino acids: CASSRPGLAAGANVLFF. CDR3 bases read: TGTGCCAGCAGCAGGCCGGGACTAGCGGCTGGGGCCAACGTA. The V and J genes are TRBV7-3 and TRBJ1-4, with a possible D match to TRBD1 (5 bases). The observed sequence ends 3 residues before the CDR3 terminus, with the missing tail filled in from the germline J gene. Germline V lookup: CDR1 SGHTA, CDR2 FQGTGA. The CDR3 contains 17 residues.

Of note for this clone: The germline gene is not matched at one end of the junction; a read error may be the cause. The read falls 3 residues short of the CDR3 end, and the missing part is taken from the germline J gene. The J gene is TRBJ1-3, the V gene TRBV20-1; D possibly corresponds to TRBD1 (6 bases). Germline CDR1 and CDR2: DFQATT and SNEGSKA (reference sequence). This CDR3 contains 14 residues. The CDR3 bases that were read are TGCAGTGCTAGGAGGGTGGGGGCTGGAAACACA. Residues: CSARRVGAGNT. The entire CDR3 sequence reads CSARRVGAGNTIYF.

Notes on this clone: The CDR3 is cut off 3 residues early in the read; its end comes from the germline J gene. This chain joins TRBV19 and TRBJ2-1, with 7 bases identical to TRBD1. The germline V gene has CDR1 LNHDA and CDR2 SQIVND (reference sequence). Germline trimming cut 6 bases from V and 5 bases from J; bases unmatched to any gene: 4. The CDR3 consists of 13 residues. The CDR3 DNA, read in part, is TGTGCCAGTAGCCTTACAGGGGACAATGAG. Translating gives CASSLTGDNE. The complete CDR3 protein is CASSLTGDNEQFF.

Regarding this clone: The sequenced fragment ends 3 residues before the CDR3 boundary, so the rest is inferred from the germline J gene. J is TRBJ1-4 and V is TRBV5-6; possible D gene TRBD1, 5 bases. The germline V gene has CDR1 SGHDT and CDR2 YYEEEE. This CDR3 is built from 13 residues. Incomplete CDR3 DNA: TGTGCCAGCAGCCATCGGGCCGGCAGGGAA. Translation: CASSHRAGRE. The entire CDR3 sequence reads CASSHRAGRELFF.

A word on this clone: The CDR3 end is not reached by the read, which stops 3 residues before it; the germline J gene fills it in. V usage is TRBV20-1 and J usage is TRBJ2-1; perhaps TRBD2 as D (6 bases). V was pared by 0 bases and J by 8 bases, with 8 bases between. CDR1 DFQATT and CDR2 SNEGSKA come from the germline V gene (reference sequence). The CDR3 extends over 12 amino acids. The CDR3 region is CSARDGTDEQFF. The CDR3 DNA, read in part, is TGCAGTGCTAGAGACGGGACTGATGAG.

In the case of this clone: The read stops 3 residues short of the end of the CDR3; the missing end is completed from the germline J gene. The rearrangement joins TRBV6-1 to TRBJ2-3; a possible D gene is TRBD2 (7 bases). The V and J ends lost 2 bases and 3 bases respectively, with 18 bases between them. CDR1 and CDR2 from the germline V gene are MNHNS and SASEGT. The CDR3 runs to 17 residues. This CDR3 is CASSEMLGGGDTDTQYF. The CDR3 DNA, read in part, is TGTGCCAGCAGTGAAATGTTAGGGGGGGGCGATACAGATACG.

On this clone itself: One junction end does not reproduce the germline sequence, and a read error may be involved. The CDR3 end is not reached by the read, which stops 3 residues before it; the germline J gene fills it in. V is TRBV28 and J is TRBJ2-3; 8 bases are a match to TRBD1. Germline values: CDR1 MDHEN, CDR2 SYDVKM. The CDR3 totals 17 residues. The part of the CDR3 DNA that was read is TGTGCCACCAGTTCCGTGAGGACAGGGACGCTTACAGATACG. Encoded protein: CATSSVRTGTLTDT. The complete CDR3 reads CATSSVRTGTLTDTQYF. The complete variable domain, with remaining parts taken from reference TRBV28 and TRBJ2-3, reads DVKVTQSSRYLVKRTGEKVFLECVQDMDHENMFWYRQDPGLGLRLIYFSYDVKMKEKGDIPEGYSVSREKKERFSLILESASTNQTSMYLCATSSVRTGTLTDTQYFGPGTRLTVL.

As concerns this clone: A read error may account for a junction end that differs from germline. The read finishes 3 residues shy of the CDR3 end, and the germline J gene is used to complete it. This sequence joins TRBV7-2 and TRBJ2-5, with a possible D match to TRBD2 (7 bases). This CDR3 has 14 amino acids. CDR1 is SGHTA and CDR2 is FQGNSA in the germline V gene. CDR3 bases read: TGTGCCGGCAGCTTAAATGGGGGGGCAGAGACC. Protein product: CAGSLNGGAET. In full, the CDR3 is CAGSLNGGAETQYF.

On this clone: The missing CDR3 end, 3 residues past where the read stops, is filled in from the germline J gene. The rearrangement links TRBV2 to TRBJ2-3, with D perhaps matching TRBD1 (5 bases). This CDR3 region has 13 residues. CDR1 and CDR2 from the germline V gene are SNHLY and FYNNEI. The DNA read from the CDR3 is TGTGCCAGCAGTGGACAGCAGAATCAGCCG. Amino acid sequence: CASSGQQNQP. The whole CDR3 sequence is CASSGQQNQPQYF.

For this clone: The read terminates 3 residues before the CDR3 end, so the remaining end is supplied by the germline J gene. Other DNA sequences in the same sample also yield this CDR3. The chain has TRBV20-1 and TRBJ2-1; possibly TRBD1 for D (7 bases). V shed 0 bases and J shed 8 bases, with 20 bases lying between them. CDR1 is DFQATT and CDR2 is SNEGSKA in the germline V gene (reference sequence). The CDR3 extends over 16 amino acids. CDR3 residues: CSARDPRRGRVDEQFF. The covered CDR3 bases are TGCAGTGCTAGAGACCCCCGGAGGGGGCGGGTTGATGAG.

As for this clone: The observed sequence ends 3 residues before the CDR3 terminus, with the missing tail filled in from the germline J gene. This chain uses TRBV11-2 with TRBJ2-1; 7 bases are shared with TRBD2. Germline lookup yields CDR1 SGHAT and CDR2 FQNNGV. Trimming took 5 bases from V and 4 from J; bases not matched to a gene: 2. This CDR3 is 13 amino acids long. The CDR3 DNA, read in part, is TGTGCCAGCAGCCGGACTAGTTACAATGAG. Amino acid sequence: CASSRTSYNE. The whole CDR3 sequence reads CASSRTSYNEQFF.

Notes on this clone: From the germline J gene comes the end of the CDR3, since the read stops 3 residues before it. The chain has TRBV7-2 and TRBJ1-2; D might be TRBD1 (5 bases). The germline V gene encodes CDR1 SGHTA and CDR2 FQGNSA. This CDR3 is 14 amino acids long. Deletions cut 8 bases from V and 7 bases from J, with 20 bases between. Incomplete CDR3 DNA: TGTGCCAGCCACCGGGGGAGGGAGGTCGGTGGC. This translates into CASHRGREVGG. The entire CDR3 sequence reads CASHRGREVGGYTF.

Remarks on this clone: The read terminates 3 residues ahead of where the CDR3 ends, so the germline J gene completes it. The chain carries TRBV19 and TRBJ1-1; tentative D call: TRBD1 (5 bases). The CDR3 runs to 14 residues. V gave up 7 bases and J gave up 4 bases, with 16 bases separating them. CDR1 and CDR2 (germline): LNHDA, SQIVND (reference sequence). The sequenced CDR3 bases are TGTGCCAGTACCCAGGCTGAGGGGTTCACTGAA. As protein: CASTQAEGFTE. From start to end, the CDR3 is CASTQAEGFTEAFF.

Worth noting for this clone: The read ends 3 residues shy of where the CDR3 ends; the end is completed using the germline J gene. The rearrangement links TRBV11-2 to TRBJ2-3, with TRBD2 as a possible D gene (6 bases). The CDR3 runs 15 residues. The germline gives CDR1 SGHAT, CDR2 FQNNGV. The V and J ends lost 7 bases and 8 bases respectively, with 22 bases between them. CDR3 amino acids: CASTIAGSAGGTQYF. Partial CDR3 DNA: TGTGCCAGCACCATTGCCGGGTCCGCCGGGGGTACG.

A note on this clone: Coverage ceases 3 residues before the CDR3 finishes, and the germline J gene fills in the end. The chain is built from TRBV7-9 and TRBJ2-1; no firm D call. This CDR3 contains 12 residues. Per the germline V gene, CDR1 is SEHNR and CDR2 is FQNEAQ (reference sequence). V lost 5 bases and J lost 8, with 10 bases in between. CDR3 loop: CASSRVSYEQFF. The sequenced CDR3 bases are TGTGCCAGCAGCCGAGTCAGTTATGAG.

With regard to this clone: The CDR3 end lies 3 residues beyond the end of the read and is filled in from the germline J gene. The chain uses TRBV18 and TRBJ1-1; D remains ambiguous. The germline gives CDR1 KGHSH, CDR2 LQKENI. The CDR3 covers 13 residues. CDR3 bases read: TGTGCCAGCTCACCAAATGTCGAGCTTGGA. It is translated as CASSPNVELG. The whole CDR3 sequence is CASSPNVELGAFF. Looking up the rest from reference TRBV18 and TRBJ1-1 gives the full variable domain: NAGVMQNPRHLVRRRGQEARLRCSPMKGHSHVYWYRQLPEEGLKFMVYLQKENIIDESGMPKERFSAEFPKEGPSILRIQQVVRGDSAAYFCASSPNVELGAFFGQGTRLTVV.

About this clone: The sequenced fragment ends 3 residues before the CDR3 boundary, so the rest is inferred from the germline J gene. V usage is TRBV7-7 and J usage is TRBJ1-2, with a possible D match to TRBD1 (6 bases). CDR3 length equals 15 residues. Germline loops: CDR1 SSHAT, CDR2 FNYEAQ (reference sequence). The part of the CDR3 DNA that was read is TGTGCCAGCAGCCCAGAGGGGGTTTCCTACAATGAC. Its protein product is CASSPEGVSYND. The whole CDR3 protein is CASSPEGVSYNDYTF.

Note on this clone: The CDR3 end falls 3 residues outside the read, so it is completed with the germline J gene. The chain recombines TRBV20-1 with TRBJ2-5; 12 bases are a match to TRBD2. V shed 5 bases, J shed 5 bases, and the junction held 12 bases outside the gene matches. Germline V gives CDR1 DFQATT, CDR2 SNEGSKA (reference sequence). The CDR3 consists of 16 residues. CDR3 bases read: TGCAGTGCTCCGGGACTAGCGGGCCCCCGGGCCGAGACC. This codes for CSAPGLAGPRAET. The entire CDR3 is CSAPGLAGPRAETQYF.

About this clone itself: The read terminates 3 residues ahead of where the CDR3 ends, so the germline J gene completes it. The chain is built from TRBV11-2 and TRBJ1-2; D perhaps matches TRBD1 (6 bases). The germline V and J ends were trimmed by 4 bases and 5 bases, with 11 bases remaining between them. CDR1 is SGHAT and CDR2 is FQNNGV in the germline V gene. The CDR3 is made up of 13 amino acids. CDR3 residues: CASSSTGRYGYTF. The CDR3 bases that were read are TGTGCCAGCAGCTCGACAGGTCGATATGGC.

Points on this clone: Read sequence stops 3 residues before the CDR3 end, and the germline J gene provides the missing end. The rearrangement links TRBV29-1 to TRBJ1-1, with D possibly matching TRBD1 (6 bases). Trimming cost V 6 bases and J 4 bases, with 15 bases left between them. Germline CDR1 is SQVTM and CDR2 is ANQGSEA. This CDR3 spans 13 amino acids. CDR3 DNA (partial): TGCAGCGTCCAGCGGGGGCGGGGCACTGAA. Amino acids: CSVQRGRGTE. The full-length CDR3 reads as CSVQRGRGTEAFF.